This T cell receptor beta chain was retrieved from a study of blood T cell repertoires in COVID-19 (dated by TCRdb to about 2020). The study in broad terms: Samples covering the acute and convalescent phases of COVID-19 were provided by collaborators in the United States, Italy and Spain. Where HLA class I and class II types were available, the types were taken from metadata supplied by the sample provider, not from assay-based typing. The prospective study material was composed of cDNA or gDNA derived from T cells, B-cell-depleted T cells, or PBMCs. Subjects who had been exposed to COVID-19, were actively infected with it, or had recovered from it provided the deeply sampled blood TCRbeta repertoires that made up the dataset. A freely available public database, intended as a resource for researchers studying the immune response to SARS-CoV-2, is where the repertoires were released. Sample metadata almost always included a de-identified subject ID, COVID-19 status, age in years and sex. The samples were drawn from two sources: the first 160 participants of the ongoing ImmuneRACE study, and some 1,300 subjects contributed by 6 global collaborators.

Overall study results and their limits: How much clinical and demographic metadata was included differed by source and by participant, and the metadata was provided uncurated.

TCRbeta CDR3 regions were amplified from genomic DNA using the immunoSEQ Assay, a bias-controlled multiplex PCR. The authors' analysis ran thus. The number of nucleated cells in each sample was estimated from the amplification of reference gene primers within the assay. To quantify the absolute abundance of each unique TCRbeta CDR3 rearrangement, sequence reads were collapsed and filtered. For each sample, productive Simpson clonality was calculated by taking the square root of Simpson's diversity index across productive rearrangements. TCRdb holds this immuneACCESS table with in-frame rearrangements only. Some clones are missing; in checked studies, unresolved V genes explain under half, and the rest has no known cause. The V and J calls and clone size are taken from that table; D and trimming were inferred from the DNA. Within this sample are under 95,000 clones, with 65% to 85% of them counted one time only. The ten top clones hold roughly 29% of the sample.

Whole blood was collected in K2EDTA tubes by collaborating institutions according to the institutions' own protocols. For TCRbeta analysis, collaborator samples were shipped as frozen whole blood, as isolated PBMCs, or as DNA extracted from either sample type. In the germline V gene, CDR1 corresponds to KGHSH and CDR2 to LQKENI. Trimming removed 3 bases from V and 1 base from J, leaving 12 bases between the germline ends. The CDR3 starts with the cysteine, ends with the phenylalanine, and has 15 residues. Just the 45-base CDR3 DNA is kept, in frame starting at base 1. With regard to this clone: Which antigen it targets is not known. Base qualities are not recorded, but no much larger clone differs from it by a single base.

The receptor was derived from a woman over 75 with acute or convalescent COVID-19. Sequencing used peripheral blood. Recombination joined TRBV18 with TRBJ1-1, with TRBD1 perhaps the D gene, on 6 matching bases. The CDR3 has the sequence CASSPQGHPNTEAFF. The DNA reads TGTGCCAGCTCACCCCAGGGGCACCCGAACACTGAAGCTTTCTTT.